Reported below is one T cell receptor beta chain. TCRdb keeps only in-frame clones here, not all; method: immunoSEQ multiplex PCR. The sample holds 150,000 to 200,000 clones, roughly 89% seen once. This sample is part of a study of blood T cell repertoires in COVID-19. V was clipped by 2 bases and J by 2 bases, with 6 bases between them. The V gene's germline CDR1 is SGHTA and CDR2 FQGTGA. CDR3 length: 13 residues. The chain joins TRBV7-3 to TRBJ1-2; D gene uncertain. The sequenced material came from peripheral blood. This TCR derives from a woman in her sixties or seventies with COVID-19, enrolled during active disease. The CDR3 reads CASSLDGNYGYTF. The DNA of the CDR3 is TGTGCCAGCAGCTTAGACGGGAACTATGGCTACACCTTC.